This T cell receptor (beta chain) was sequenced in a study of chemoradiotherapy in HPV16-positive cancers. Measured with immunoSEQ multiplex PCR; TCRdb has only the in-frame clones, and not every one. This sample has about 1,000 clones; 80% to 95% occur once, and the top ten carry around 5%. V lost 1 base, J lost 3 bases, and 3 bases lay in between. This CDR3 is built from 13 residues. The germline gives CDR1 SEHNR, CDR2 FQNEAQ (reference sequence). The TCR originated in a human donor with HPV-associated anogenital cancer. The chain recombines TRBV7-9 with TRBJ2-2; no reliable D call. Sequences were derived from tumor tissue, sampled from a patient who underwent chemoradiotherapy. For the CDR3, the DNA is TGTGCCAGCAGCTTAGAGTACACCGGGGAGCTGTTTTTT. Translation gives CASSLEYTGELFF.